The subject of this entry is one T cell receptor beta chain. How the authors handled the data: It was from reference gene primer amplification that nucleated cell counts were estimated. Produced via immunoSEQ multiplex PCR; TCRdb's table is partial and in-frame only. V and J calls and clone size come straight from that table; D and trimming were deduced from the DNA. This table holds about 89,000 clones, about nine tenths found once. The CDR3 length is 13 residues. Per germline, CDR1 SGHVS and CDR2 FQNEAQ. J lost 8 bases, V lost 5 bases, and 8 bases had no gene match. The data derive from a study of blood T cell repertoires in COVID-19. Background on the study: Sites across the United States, Italy and Spain contributed samples from acute and convalescent COVID-19. From T cells, B-cell-depleted T cells, or PBMCs came the material, which was cDNA or gDNA.

The V call is TRBV7-8, the J call TRBJ1-2, with 7 positions matching TRBD1. The sample consisted of peripheral blood. This TCR was recovered from a man aged 55 to 69 with acute or convalescent COVID-19. The CDR3 spells CASSLTGERGYTF. The CDR3 DNA reads as TGTGCCAGCAGCCTAACAGGGGAGCGGGGCTACACCTTC.